A selection of T cell receptor beta chains follows, all from one sample in a study of T cell responses to AZD1222 COVID-19 vaccine. TCRdb's table, derived via immunoSEQ multiplex PCR, lists solely in-frame clones and lacks some. Here the sample spans approximately 100,000 clones, approximately 86% being singletons. Sequenced material: peripheral blood, taken on day 0 of AZD1222 vaccination. The origin of the receptors is an adult in good health. CDR3s include the opening cysteine and the closing phenylalanine or tryptophan. D genes are given only for firm matches. Some rows have no size entry. The others give once, few or many, or a class for an expanded clone.

length | D | J | V | size | CDR3 | DNA
14 | NA | TRBJ1-2 | TRBV27 | NA | CASSAPGSNYGYTF | TGTGCCAGCAGCGCCCCGGGCAGCAACTATGGCTACACCTTC
18 | NA | TRBJ2-3 | TRBV5-5 | once | CASSRRVEGGTSTDTQYF | TGTGCCAGCAGCCGTCGGGTTGAGGGGGGAACTAGCACAGATACGCAGTATTTT
13 | NA | TRBJ2-3 | TRBV30 | NA | CAWRKGVADTQYF | TGTGCCTGGAGGAAGGGAGTCGCAGATACGCAGTATTTT
12 | NA | TRBJ2-1 | TRBV7-3 | NA | CASSPQGNEQFF | TGTGCCAGCAGCCCCCAGGGGAATGAGCAGTTCTTC
11 | NA | TRBJ2-7 | TRBV3-1/TRBV3-2 | NA | CASTSGGEQYF | TGTGCCAGCACCTCCGGCGGCGAGCAGTACTTC
16 | TRBD2 | TRBJ2-2 | TRBV4-3 | NA | CASSRGLAGGAGELFF | TGCGCCAGCAGCCGGGGACTAGCGGGAGGCGCCGGGGAGCTGTTTTTT
16 | NA | TRBJ1-3 | TRBV30 | NA | CAWSALFGADGNTIYF | TGTGCCTGGAGTGCCTTATTCGGGGCTGACGGAAACACCATATATTTT
12 | NA | TRBJ1-2 | TRBV24-1 | NA | CASSRDDYGYTF | TGTGCCAGCTCCCGGGACGACTATGGCTACACCTTC
16 | NA | TRBJ1-2 | TRBV4-2 | NA | CASSQEGTEGNYGYTF | TGTGCCAGCAGCCAAGAAGGAACCGAAGGTAACTATGGCTACACCTTC
16 | NA | TRBJ2-2 | TRBV12-5 | NA | CASGLVGGRGTGELFF | TGTGCTAGTGGTTTGGTAGGCGGGCGCGGCACCGGGGAGCTGTTTTTT
15 | TRBD2 | TRBJ2-7 | TRBV6-5 | NA | CASSYRTSGSYEQYF | TGTGCCAGCAGTTACAGGACTAGCGGGAGCTACGAGCAGTACTTC
15 | TRBD1 | TRBJ1-2 | TRBV2 | NA | CASILTDRGQGGYTF | TGTGCCAGCATTCTAACAGACAGGGGGCAGGGTGGCTACACCTTC
16 | NA | TRBJ1-1 | TRBV30 | NA | CAWSASRTGMNTEAFF | TGTGCCTGGAGTGCCTCAAGGACGGGAATGAACACTGAAGCTTTCTTT
15 | TRBD1 | TRBJ1-6 | TRBV19 | once | CATRQGSSYNSPLHF | TGTGCCACTCGACAGGGGAGCTCCTATAATTCACCCCTCCACTTT
16 | TRBD1 | TRBJ2-2 | TRBV2 | NA | CASSGPLTGVGGELFF | TGTGCCAGCAGTGGTCCCCTTACAGGGGTAGGCGGGGAGCTGTTTTTT
15 | NA | TRBJ1-1 | TRBV9 | NA | CASSPRRARSTEAFF | TGTGCCAGCAGCCCACGGAGGGCCAGGAGCACTGAAGCTTTCTTT
15 | NA | TRBJ2-6 | TRBV19 | NA | CASREVRSGANVLTF | TGTGCCAGCAGGGAGGTGAGGTCTGGGGCCAACGTCCTGACTTTC
13 | NA | TRBJ2-7 | TRBV18 | NA | CASSPGAGYEQYF | TGTGCCAGCTCACCTGGGGCCGGCTACGAGCAGTACTTC
13 | NA | TRBJ1-6 | TRBV7-2 | NA | CASSWEGYSPLHF | TGTGCCAGCAGCTGGGAGGGTTATTCACCCCTCCACTTT
14 | NA | TRBJ1-1 | TRBV4-2 | NA | CASSQLTTGSEAFF | TGTGCCAGCAGCCAATTGACGACAGGTTCTGAAGCTTTCTTT
14 | TRBD1 | TRBJ1-2 | TRBV5-1 | once | CASSTGTGVGSYTF | TGCGCCAGCAGCACCGGGACAGGGGTAGGAAGCTACACCTTC
14 | NA | TRBJ2-5 | TRBV18 | NA | CASSPIRGYETQYF | TGTGCCAGCTCACCAATCCGGGGTTACGAGACCCAGTACTTC
15 | TRBD1 | TRBJ1-2 | TRBV28 | few | CASSVPGQGASGYTF | TGTGCCAGCAGTGTCCCGGGACAGGGGGCTAGTGGCTACACCTTC
14 | TRBD1 | TRBJ1-1 | TRBV7-9 | NA | CASRLAGGNTEAFF | TGTGCCAGCAGGCTAGCAGGGGGCAACACTGAAGCTTTCTTT
13 | NA | TRBJ1-5 | TRBV30 | NA | CAWSPRVGQPQHF | TGTGCCTGGAGTCCCAGGGTAGGCCAGCCCCAGCATTTT
16 | NA | TRBJ1-3 | TRBV10-3 | NA | CAISESGPSGGNTIYF | TGTGCCATCAGTGAGAGTGGACCCTCGGGGGGAAACACCATATATTTT
13 | NA | TRBJ2-7 | TRBV27 | NA | CASSLNRVYEQYF | TGTGCCAGCAGTTTGAACAGGGTTTACGAGCAGTACTTC
15 | NA | TRBJ1-1 | TRBV7-2 | NA | CASSLAGTLNTEAFF | TGTGCCAGCAGCTTAGCCGGGACTCTGAACACTGAAGCTTTCTTT
15 | TRBD1 | TRBJ1-4 | TRBV16 | NA | CASSDRGAANEKLFF | TGTGCCAGCAGCGACAGGGGAGCGGCTAATGAAAAACTGTTTTTT
16 | TRBD1 | TRBJ1-2 | TRBV7-2 | NA | CASSLSPGQGDYGYTF | TGTGCCAGCAGCTTAAGCCCGGGACAGGGGGACTATGGCTACACCTTC
17 | TRBD1 | TRBJ2-5 | TRBV4-2 | once | CASSQDGGQGRQETQYF | TGTGCCAGCAGCCAAGATGGGGGACAGGGCAGGCAAGAGACCCAGTACTTC
14 | TRBD1 | TRBJ2-7 | TRBV6-6 | NA | CASSPWQGADEQYF | TGTGCCAGCAGTCCTTGGCAGGGGGCTGACGAGCAGTACTTC
16 | TRBD2 | TRBJ2-2 | TRBV7-6 | NA | CASTNAASGNTGELFF | TGTGCCAGTACCAATGCCGCTAGCGGGAACACCGGGGAGCTGTTTTTT